A single sample gave rise to the 3 T cell receptor beta chains below, sequenced in a study of tumor and adjacent non-tumor tissue in lung cancer. RNA was extracted from bulk tissue without any cell sorting. TCRbeta libraries were built with three rounds of nested PCR, modified from ARM-PCR. From the multiplex PCR reads, TCRdb called clonotypes with MiXCR, one entry per CDR3 protein. The top ten hold 20% to 25% of the sample, which has more than 85,000 distinct CDR3 sequences, 84% seen once. The source material was lung tumor tissue. These receptors all come from a man aged 70 or older with non-small cell lung cancer.

Note on this clonotype: One end of the junction fails to match germline, which may point to a read error. The genes are TRBV5-1 and TRBJ2-7; D remains unclear. The CDR3 is made up of 15 amino acids. CDR1 is SGHRS and CDR2 is YFSETQ in the germline V gene. CDR3 protein: CASSPCDVSSYVQYF. The CDR3 nucleotides are TGCGCCAGCAGCCCATGCGACGTTAGCTCCTACGTGCAGTACTTC.

For this clonotype: Sequence at one end of the junction differs from germline and may be a read error. This rearrangement joins TRBV5-6 to TRBJ2-7, with D perhaps TRBD1 or TRBD2 (5 bases each). The CDR3 has 14 amino acids. Germline V lookup: CDR1 SGHDT, CDR2 YYEEEE. CDR3 DNA: TGTGTCAGCAGCTTCTCCGGGACCGTCTACGAGCAGTATTTC. It specifies CVSSFSGTVYEQYF.

Turning to this clonotype: A read error may produce the germline difference seen at one junction end. This chain connects TRBV28 to TRBJ2-5; tentative D call: TRBD2 (6 bases). CDR1 is MDHEN, CDR2 SYDVKM, per germline. The CDR3 covers 14 residues. CDR3 bases: TGTGCCAGCAGTAATCAAGGGAGGCGTGAGACCCAATACTTC. Amino acid sequence: CASSNQGRRETQYF.